A single T cell receptor (beta chain) is shown here with its context. There are a few counts of this clonotype. The clone's antigen remains unknown. No much larger clonotype is one base removed from it; base qualities were not supplied. This sample is drawn from a study of identical twins' blood T cells (dated by TCRdb to 2013 to 2014). Study-level background: Approximately 51 million Illumina reads were obtained across approximately 12 libraries, comprising six alpha-chain and six beta-chain libraries. The study compared TCR alpha and beta chain repertoires of three pairs of monozygous twins using next-generation sequencing to assess genetic influence on repertoire formation. Points the paper makes about the study in general: Because the twins were reared together, environmental influences could not be ruled out as the explanation for twin similarity. The number of CDR3 clonotypes shared between two donors was mainly determined by the product of the cloneset sizes of the two donors, and no clear deviation from this trend was shown by twins. Twin pairs were reported to be markedly more alike in V gene usage than unrelated donors were, even when looking at non-selected out-of-frame TCRbeta clonotypes. Looking at the most abundant TCRbeta clonotypes, every donor had more CDR3 sequences in common with her twin than with unrelated donors. The proposed role of the TCRalpha J segment in MHC recognition during thymic selection was stated to require validation by independent studies.

Libraries were constructed by 5' RACE. Sequencing instrument: Illumina Genome Analyzer IIx. To prepare the RNA-based TCR cDNA libraries, a previously described protocol was followed, with several modifications. To prevent cross-contamination, sample-specific barcodes were added to both ends of each TCR cDNA library during cDNA synthesis and amplification. The authors processed their data as follows. Between about 85,000 and nearly 550,000 clonotypes were identified per individual, with about 2 to 4 million CDR3-containing reads per library. Reads with improper barcode index combinations were discarded, after which clonesets were built for each library with the MiTCR software. MiTCR filtered or rescued low-quality reads and corrected PCR and sequencing errors when assembling CDR3 clonotypes. Artificial out-of-frame clonotypes were mapped to in-frame sequences, with one indel allowed in the CDR3, and then removed. Similarity of V and J gene usage between donors was measured as Jensen-Shannon divergence divided by mean entropy. TCRdb redid the processing of the public reads, applying fastp at Q25 and MiXCR, and retained in-frame beta chains. Duplicate CDR3 protein sequences are folded into a single record with the most common DNA and genes. It is TCRdb's table, rather than the study itself, that gives the V and J calls and clone size. The sample profile shows 400,000 or so distinct CDR3 sequences; about 28% of them were found once. About 6% of the sample comes from the top ten.

Six healthy women forming three monozygous twin pairs were used as donors. All three twin pairs had been reared together, and it was thought likely that the same infectious agents and vaccines had been met by these twin pairs. RNA was isolated from peripheral blood mononuclear cells and used to prepare TCR cDNA libraries. V is cut by 2 bases and J by 1 base, and the space between the germline ends is 12 bases. CDR1 is given as SGHRS and CDR2 as YFSETQ, both from the germline V gene. Including the terminal cysteine and phenylalanine, the CDR3 comprises 15 residues. The entry retains the CDR3 DNA only, 45 bases that are in frame from base 1.

The sequence links TRBV5-1 to TRBJ1-1, with the D gene not clear enough to name. This TCR was recovered from a woman aged 18 to 50 in good health. Sequencing was carried out using PBMCs. Read as DNA, the sequence is TGCGCCAGCAGCTTTATAGGTTCTGGGAACACTGAAGCTTTCTTT. Its protein product is CASSFIGSGNTEAFF. Beyond the CDR3, the reference TRBV5-1 and TRBJ1-1 genes provide the residues; the full variable domain reads: KAGVTQTPRYLIKTRGQQVTLSCSPISGHRSVSWYQQTPGQGLQFLFEYFSETQRNKGNFPGRFSGRQFSNSRSEMNVSTLELGDSALYLCASSFIGSGNTEAFFGQGTRLTVV.